This T cell receptor (beta chain) came from a study of T cells after yellow fever vaccination. MiXCR, run by TCRdb on the 5' RACE reads, gives a single entry per CDR3 protein. The table lists roughly 99,000 distinct CDR3 sequences, roughly 5.8% of them singletons. The sequence was obtained from a man between 18 and 29 years old who received the YFV17D yellow fever vaccine. The specimen comprised CD8+ T cells sorted from PBMCs, sampled 10 days after the yellow fever booster vaccination.

The CDR3 spells CASSFGRDREFYLFF. The CDR3 bases are TGTGCCAGCAGCTTTGGCCGGGACAGGGAATTTTATCTGTTTTTT. V is TRBV7-8 and J is TRBJ1-4; 9 positions agree with TRBD1. Germline loops: CDR1 SGHVS, CDR2 FQNEAQ. V lost 3 bases to trimming and J lost 14 bases; unmatched junction nucleotides: 13. CDR3 size: 15 residues.